Following are 4 T cell receptor beta chains from one sample sequenced in a study of T cell clonotyping in hematopoietic cell transplantation. Data came from immunoSEQ multiplex PCR; TCRdb stores just in-frame clones and leaves some out. The sample includes over 9,000 clones, around 80% of them seen just once. This specimen consisted of PBMCs, obtained at the time of graft-versus-host disease after allogeneic stem cell transplant. Every receptor here comes from a male patient aged 55 to 69 who had an allogeneic stem cell transplant from an unrelated donor, so the T cells may come from the graft donor. Some clones in this sample may be carry-over from other donors' samples.

V gene TRBV11-2 combines with J gene TRBJ1-6; TRBD1 agrees at 9 bases. CDR3 size: 15 residues. CDR1 is SGHAT and CDR2 is FQNNGV in the germline V gene. With V trimmed by 3 bases and J by 8 bases, 5 bases remained unmatched. DNA of the CDR3: TGTGCCAGCAGCTTGTCGGGACAGGGTTATTCACCCCTCCACTTT. It is translated as CASSLSGQGYSPLHF. Using reference TRBV11-2 and TRBJ1-6 for the parts outside the CDR3, the full variable domain is EAGVAQSPRYKIIEKRQSVAFWCNPISGHATLYWYQQILGQGPKLLIQFQNNGVVDDSQLPKDRFSAERLKGVDSTLKIQPAKLEDSAVYLCASSLSGQGYSPLHFGNGTRLTVT.

The CDR3 nucleotides read TGTGCCAGCAGCCCCCAGGGGACATATGGCTACACCTTC. This gives the protein CASSPQGTYGYTF. The chain combines TRBV6-5 with TRBJ1-2, with TRBD1 as a possible D gene (6 bases). The CDR3 loop spans 13 amino acids. Between the trimmed V and J ends, which lost 6 bases and 5 bases, there was a span of 13 bases. Per germline, CDR1 MNHEY and CDR2 SVGAGI.

The DNA for the CDR3 is TGTGCCAGCAGCTTTGCGGGAAGCACCTACGAGCAGTACTTC. Translation gives CASSFAGSTYEQYF. The genes are TRBV7-2 and TRBJ2-7; a weak D match, TRBD2 (6 bases). Germline CDR1 and CDR2: SGHTA and FQGNSA. The CDR3 covers 14 residues. Trimming removed 3 bases from V and 2 bases from J, with 11 bases in between.

The chain links TRBV19 to TRBJ2-5, with TRBD1 matching 11 bases. The germline CDR1 and CDR2 sequences are LNHDA and SQIVND (reference sequence). With V trimmed by 8 bases and J by 4 bases, 3 bases remained unmatched. The CDR3 loop spans 13 amino acids. This CDR3 reads CASADRGLETQYF. The CDR3 DNA sequence: TGTGCCAGTGCGGACAGGGGGCTAGAGACCCAGTACTTC.